The 8 T cell receptor beta chains reported below all come from one sample, sequenced in a study of CD8+CD57+ T cells in acquired aplastic anemia (dated by TCRdb to the late 2010s). Flow cytometry had shown CD8+CD57+ cell expansion in the patients selected for sequencing. The instrument given in TCRdb is Illumina HiSeq 2000. TCR beta VDJ combination and CDR3 sequence profiling used genomic DNA as the template. TCRdb reworked the public reads: Q25 trimming with fastp, MiXCR clone assembly, productive beta chains retained. Rows with a matching CDR3 protein are joined into one entry that keeps the most common DNA and genes. This sample lists 150,000 or so distinct CDR3 sequences; 40% to 50% were detected once. The ten largest clones add up to roughly 29% of the sample. Sequenced material: sorted CD4+, CD8+, or CD8+CD57+ T cells (not recorded which) from PBMCs. The receptors here all came from a human donor with aplastic anemia.

The V and J genes are TRBV10-3 and TRBJ1-1; the match to TRBD1 covers 7 bases. V lost 4 bases, J lost 7 bases, and 6 bases stayed unmatched. CDR1 and CDR2 from the germline V gene are ENHRY and SYGVKD. CDR3 length equals 13 residues. This chain's CDR3 is CAISATGQDEAFF. The CDR3 DNA reads as TGTGCCATCAGTGCGACAGGGCAGGATGAAGCTTTCTTT.

This clonotype was picked up one time. The rearrangement joins TRBV18 to TRBJ1-2; D not resolved. The germline CDR1 and CDR2 sequences are KGHSH and LQKENI. This CDR3 contains 12 residues. The V gene lost 3 bases and the J gene lost 7 bases, with 9 bases spanning the gap. The CDR3 DNA follows: TGTGCCAGCTCACCGTTGGGCGGTGGCTACACCTTC. Translated, it gives CASSPLGGGYTF.

Concerning this clonotype: A much larger clone lies a single base off, so this may be a read error. The V gene is TRBV30, the J gene TRBJ2-7; the D gene is possibly TRBD1 (6 bases). Trimming removed 6 bases at V and 6 bases at J, with 15 bases between. From germline, CDR1 is GTSNPN and CDR2 SVGIG (reference sequence). The CDR3 contains 12 residues. The CDR3: CACPRQEGEQYF. The CDR3, as DNA: TGTGCCTGTCCGAGACAGGAAGGCGAGCAGTACTTC.

V is TRBV2 and J is TRBJ2-3, with 8 bases lining up with TRBD2. Germline V gene sequence: CDR1 SNHLY, CDR2 FYNNEI. The CDR3 is made up of 15 amino acids. The J segment lost 4 bases and the V segment lost 6 bases, leaving 9 bases of the junction unmatched. The CDR3 DNA follows: TGTGCCAGCAGCGCGCTACTAGCGGCGGCAGATACGCAGTATTTT. It codes for CASSALLAAADTQYF.

This clonotype was seen repeatedly, ten times or more. This sequence joins TRBV16 and TRBJ1-4, with 7 bases that match TRBD1. The CDR3 runs 15 residues. Germline CDR1 and CDR2: KGHSY and FQNENV. Losses at the gene ends were 4 bases for V and 10 bases for J; bases not matched to a gene: 12. The DNA of the CDR3 is TGTGCCAGCAGCCCCGATGCCACAGGGGTGGGAAAACTGTTTTTT. The encoded protein is CASSPDATGVGKLFF.

Concerning this clonotype: The junction shows a germline mismatch at one end, possibly a read error. The chain joins TRBV2 to TRBJ2-7; the D gene is possibly TRBD2 (5 bases). From germline, CDR1 is SNHLY and CDR2 FYNNEI. The CDR3 is 11 amino acids. The DNA of the CDR3 is TGTGCCAGCGGTGAGAGCGGCGAGCAGTACTTC. It specifies CASGESGEQYF.

This clonotype was seen only a few times. The chain has TRBV19 and TRBJ2-3, with D possibly TRBD1 on 5 matching bases. This CDR3 is 14 amino acids long. CDR1 and CDR2 (germline): LNHDA, SQIVND (reference sequence). V lost 3 bases and J 2 bases, leaving 9 bases between the germline ends. CDR3 DNA: TGTGCCAGTAGTATGGCCAGGGTCACAGATACGCAGTATTTT. Translating it yields CASSMARVTDTQYF.

There are many counts of this clonotype. The chain has TRBV5-4 and TRBJ1-1; D possibly corresponds to TRBD1 (5 bases). The CDR3 runs to 12 residues. V was pared by 0 bases and J by 8 bases, with 8 bases between. Germline V gene data show CDR1 as SGHNT and CDR2 as YYREEE (reference sequence). CDR3 amino acids: CASSLETVEAFF. The CDR3 bases are TGTGCCAGCAGCTTGGAGACAGTCGAAGCTTTCTTT.